The clone carrying this T cell receptor beta chain was detected only once. This table comes from immunoSEQ multiplex PCR, and its TCRdb copy is limited to in-frame clones, with some not included. The sample contains approximately 80,000 clones, approximately 93% of which appear only once. Germline CDR1 and CDR2: LNHDA and SQIVND (reference sequence). V lost 5 bases, J lost 4 bases, and 11 bases lay in between. The CDR3 has 13 amino acids. This entry comes from a study of T cell changes during pregnancy in multiple sclerosis. This specimen was peripheral blood, taken in the second trimester of pregnancy. The gene calls are TRBV19 and TRBJ1-1, with D possibly TRBD1 on 5 matching bases. The source of this sequence is a female donor in good health, enrolled as a control in a pregnancy study. CDR3 sequence reads: CASSPSGFTEAFF. In nucleotides, the CDR3 is TGTGCCAGTAGTCCATCAGGGTTCACTGAAGCTTTCTTT.